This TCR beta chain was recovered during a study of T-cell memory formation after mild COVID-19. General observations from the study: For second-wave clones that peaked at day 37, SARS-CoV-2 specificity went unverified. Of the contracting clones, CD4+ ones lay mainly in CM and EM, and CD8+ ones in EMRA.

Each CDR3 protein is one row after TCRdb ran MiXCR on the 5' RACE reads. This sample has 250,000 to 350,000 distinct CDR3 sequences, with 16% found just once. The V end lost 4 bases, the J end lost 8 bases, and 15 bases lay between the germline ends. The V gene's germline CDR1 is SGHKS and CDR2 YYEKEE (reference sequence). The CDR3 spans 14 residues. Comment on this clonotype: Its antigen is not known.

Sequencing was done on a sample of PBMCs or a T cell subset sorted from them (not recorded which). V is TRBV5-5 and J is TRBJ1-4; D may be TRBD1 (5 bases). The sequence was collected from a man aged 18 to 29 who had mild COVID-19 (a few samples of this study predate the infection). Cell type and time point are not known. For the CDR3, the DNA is TGTGCCAGCAGCAGCCGGGGGTCCGAGGAAAAACTGTTTTTT. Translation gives CASSSRGSEEKLFF.